These 30 T cell receptor beta chains were sequenced from one sample in a study of T cells in Graves' hyperthyroidism and ophthalmopathy. Researchers took RNA transcripts and amplified the TCR beta CDR3 regions from them. The HTBI primer set drove a first-round RT-PCR of the TCR CDR3. TCRdb reprocessed the multiplex PCR reads via MiXCR and lists one record per CDR3 protein. The table includes around 500,000 distinct CDR3 sequences, around a fifth detected once. Material for sequencing was blood. The receptors were sampled from a woman aged 70-85 years with Graves' ophthalmopathy.

This sequence joins TRBV20-1 and TRBJ1-2; TRBD1 matches 7 bases. The CDR3 length is 13 residues. In germline, CDR1 is DFQATT, CDR2 SNEGSKA (reference sequence). The V segment lost 3 bases and the J segment 2 bases; nucleotides outside the gene matches: 3. The CDR3 nucleotides are TGCAGTGCTAGGCGGGGACAGAACTATGGCTACACCTTC. Its protein product is CSARRGQNYGYTF.

The rearrangement uses TRBV24-1 and TRBJ2-1; 15 nucleotides match TRBD2. The CDR3 extends over 15 amino acids. V lost 8 bases to trimming and J lost 7 bases; unmatched junction nucleotides: 5. Germline CDR1 KGHDR, CDR2 SFDVKD. The CDR3 protein is CATKGLAGGRNEQFF. CDR3 in DNA: TGTGCCACCAAAGGACTAGCGGGGGGGAGGAATGAGCAGTTCTTC.

The genes are TRBV24-1 and TRBJ1-1; tentatively, D is TRBD1 (6 bases). Trimming left V 7 bases short and J 1 base short, with 12 bases between. The germline V gene has CDR1 KGHDR and CDR2 SFDVKD. The CDR3 runs 14 residues. In nucleotides, the CDR3 is TGTGCCACCAGGGGGGGGGGGGCGAACACTGAAGCTTTCTTT. Amino acid sequence: CATRGGGANTEAFF.

The chain joins TRBV3-1 to TRBJ2-2, with D possibly being TRBD2 (6 bases). The germline V gene encodes CDR1 LGHDT and CDR2 YNNKEL (reference sequence). Trimming cost V 4 bases and J 0 bases, with 12 bases left between them. CDR3 length equals 16 residues. The CDR3 sequence: CASSPFAGSNTGELFF. In DNA form, the CDR3 reads TGTGCCAGCAGCCCCTTTGCGGGATCGAACACCGGGGAGCTGTTTTTT.

This clonotype was seen repeatedly, ten times or more. V and J are TRBV12-3 or TRBV12-4 and TRBJ1-5; D perhaps matches TRBD1 (6 bases). Trimming left V 6 bases short and J 2 bases short, with 14 bases between. The CDR3 totals 15 residues. The CDR3 reads CASRSTGKGNQPQHF. CDR3 nucleotides: TGTGCCAGCAGGTCTACAGGGAAGGGCAATCAGCCCCAGCATTTT.

This clonotype was detected only a few times. The chain uses TRBV6-6 and TRBJ1-3; 7 bases are a match to TRBD1. Germline loops: CDR1 MNHNY, CDR2 SVGAGI (reference sequence). Trimming cost V 1 base and J 4 bases; bases outside gene matches: 7. The CDR3 is made up of 16 amino acids. CDR3 nucleotide sequence: TGTGCCAGCAGTTACTATACAGGGGCGGCAGGAAACACCATATATTTT. It encodes CASSYYTGAAGNTIYF.

This clonotype was observed many times. The gene calls are TRBV12-3 or TRBV12-4 and TRBJ1-1; perhaps TRBD1 as D (6 bases). This CDR3 contains 12 residues. Between the trimmed V and J ends, which lost 7 bases and 5 bases, there was a span of 11 bases. The CDR3 nucleotides read TGTGCCAGCACCGTAGGACAGACTGAAGCTTTCTTT. It specifies CASTVGQTEAFF.

This clonotype appeared a few times. The rearrangement uses TRBV20-1 and TRBJ2-3; 9 bases are a match to TRBD2. The CDR3 has 14 residues. Germline V gene lookup returns CDR1 DFQATT and CDR2 SNEGSKA (reference sequence). V lost 4 bases and J lost 2; bases outside the gene matches: 4. CDR3 nucleotide sequence: TGCAGTGCTAACAGCGGGGGGCACACAGATACGCAGTATTTT. This translates into CSANSGGHTDTQYF.

This clonotype was seen more than once but under ten times. This chain links TRBV4-3 with TRBJ2-7; D tentatively reads TRBD1 or TRBD2 (5 bases each). The germline V gene has CDR1 LGHNA and CDR2 YSLEER. V lost 4 bases to trimming and J lost 6 bases, with 22 bases between them. The CDR3 contains 16 residues. Here the CDR3 DNA reads TGCGCCAGCAGCCGAGCGACCGGGACCTCCCTCGCCGAGCAGTACTTC. This codes for CASSRATGTSLAEQYF.

The V and J genes are TRBV5-4 and TRBJ2-5, with 7 bases that match TRBD2. The CDR3 spans 15 residues. Germline CDR1 and CDR2: SGHNT and YYREEE (reference sequence). The trim removed 0 bases at V and 1 base at J, leaving 3 bases unmatched. As DNA, the CDR3 is TGTGCCAGCAGCTTGGGGATAGCGGGCCAAGAGACCCAGTACTTC. Translated: CASSLGIAGQETQYF.

This clonotype was seen repeatedly, ten times or more. The chain uses TRBV11-2 and TRBJ1-1; the match to TRBD1 covers 7 bases. Unmatched junction bases numbered 4, after V lost 5 bases and J lost 1 base. The CDR3 is made up of 14 amino acids. Germline-derived CDR1 and CDR2 are SGHAT and FQNNGV. The CDR3 region is CASSQGQTNTEAFF. CDR3 in DNA: TGTGCCAGCAGCCAGGGACAGACGAACACTGAAGCTTTCTTT.

Regarding this clonotype: This may arise from a read error, as a much more abundant clone is one base away. This sequence joins TRBV12-5 and TRBJ2-1, with D uncertain. Germline lookup yields CDR1 LGHNT and CDR2 FRNRAP. The CDR3 is 19 amino acids. Trimming left V 6 bases short and J 0 bases short, with 24 bases between. The CDR3 sequence is CASGPPHTPPRVSYNEQFF. The CDR3 DNA follows: TGTGCTAGTGGCCCTCCTCACACTCCCCCTAGAGTCTCCTACAATGAGCAGTTCTTC.

The chain employs TRBV18 and TRBJ2-2; 11 bases line up with TRBD2. This CDR3 is built from 16 residues. J was trimmed by 7 bases and V by 3 bases; bases with no gene match: 7. The germline V gene encodes CDR1 KGHSH and CDR2 LQKENI. CDR3 coding DNA: TGTGCCAGCTCACCTCAGACTAGCGGGATCGGCGGGGAGCTGTTTTTT. It translates to CASSPQTSGIGGELFF.

At least ten counts were recorded for this clonotype. The chain recombines TRBV28 with TRBJ1-5, with 8 bases fitting TRBD1. The CDR3 is 15 residues long. With 1 base clipped from V and 4 bases from J, the junction kept 3 bases outside the gene matches. CDR1 is MDHEN and CDR2 is SYDVKM in the germline V gene. The CDR3, as DNA: TGTGCCAGCAGTTTATCCGGACAGGGAAATCAGCCCCAGCATTTT. Residues: CASSLSGQGNQPQHF. The whole variable domain, filled in from reference TRBV28 and TRBJ1-5, reads DVKVTQSSRYLVKRTGEKVFLECVQDMDHENMFWYRQDPGLGLRLIYFSYDVKMKEKGDIPEGYSVSREKKERFSLILESASTNQTSMYLCASSLSGQGNQPQHFGDGTRLSIL.

This clonotype was observed a few times. This chain connects TRBV5-5 to TRBJ2-3, with no clear D. This CDR3 spans 14 amino acids. Trimming removed 0 bases at V and 5 bases at J, with 10 bases between. Germline CDR1 reads SGHKS; CDR2 reads YYEKEE (reference sequence). This CDR3 is CASSLAVGKDTQYF. In DNA form, the CDR3 reads TGTGCCAGCAGCTTGGCCGTGGGGAAAGATACGCAGTATTTT.

The genes are TRBV12-3 or TRBV12-4 and TRBJ2-1, with D perhaps TRBD2 (7 bases). Trimming pared 6 bases from V and 1 base from J, leaving 19 bases between. The CDR3 contains 17 residues. This CDR3 reads CASRPGEGDPSYNEQFF. Here the CDR3 DNA reads TGTGCCAGCAGACCAGGGGAGGGGGACCCTTCCTACAATGAGCAGTTCTTC.

There are a few counts of this clonotype. The chain employs TRBV7-9 and TRBJ2-6; TRBD1 agrees at 7 bases. Unmatched junction bases numbered 12, after V lost 5 bases and J lost 2 bases. The CDR3 spans 18 residues. Germline loops: CDR1 SEHNR, CDR2 FQNEAQ (reference sequence). The CDR3 sequence is CASSPGSFDRAGANVLTF. The CDR3, as DNA: TGTGCCAGCAGCCCTGGCAGTTTCGACAGGGCTGGGGCCAACGTCCTGACTTTC.

Note on this clonotype: Relative to the germline gene, one junction end is altered; a read error may explain this. The rearrangement uses TRBV7-7 and TRBJ2-2; D is unclear. Germline values: CDR1 SSHAT, CDR2 FNYEAQ (reference sequence). The CDR3 runs 14 residues. CDR3 DNA: TGTGCTAGCAGCGCAGACGGGAACACCGGGGAGCTGTTTTTT. This translates into CASSADGNTGELFF.

There are a few counts of this clonotype. This chain joins TRBV12-3 or TRBV12-4 and TRBJ1-2; unclear D gene. The CDR3 runs 15 residues. V lost 1 base and J lost 8, with 17 bases in between. The CDR3, as DNA: TGTGCCAGCAGTTTAGTTGTTCGGCCCGAGCAAGGCTACACCTTC. This codes for CASSLVVRPEQGYTF.

Many counts were recorded for this clonotype. The chain employs TRBV2 and TRBJ2-1, with 12 nucleotides matching TRBD2. Germline V CDR1 and CDR2: SNHLY, FYNNEI. Trimming cost V 4 bases and J 7 bases; bases outside gene matches: 5. This CDR3 region has 15 residues. The CDR3 loop reads CASSATSGSVNEQFF. CDR3 nucleotides: TGTGCCAGCAGTGCGACTAGCGGGAGTGTAAATGAGCAGTTCTTC.

The chain carries TRBV20-1 and TRBJ2-3, with D possibly being TRBD1 (6 bases). V gave up 5 bases and J gave up 6 bases, with 9 bases separating them. The CDR3 spans 11 residues. Looked up from germline, CDR1 is DFQATT and CDR2 is SNEGSKA (reference sequence). The CDR3 DNA reads as TGCAGTGCTCTTACAGGGGATACGCAGTATTTT. Translation: CSALTGDTQYF.

The rearrangement links TRBV6-1 to TRBJ2-5; 11 positions agree with TRBD1. Germline values: CDR1 MNHNS, CDR2 SASEGT. After removal of 6 bases from V and 7 bases from J, the junction contained 4 bases not matched to a gene. The CDR3 covers 13 residues. CDR3 in amino acids: CASSLGTGGTQYF. CDR3 sequence (DNA): TGTGCCAGCAGCCTCGGGACAGGGGGGACCCAGTACTTC.

In this sample, this clonotype turned up a few times. The chain uses TRBV4-1 and TRBJ2-3, with a weak D call TRBD2 (6 bases). Germline CDR1 and CDR2: MGHRA and YSYEKL. The CDR3 sequence is 13 residues long. The V gene lost 3 bases and the J gene lost 4 bases, with 8 bases spanning the gap. The DNA for the CDR3 is TGCGCCAGCAGCCACCCGGGGGCAGATACGCAGTATTTT. This sequence encodes CASSHPGADTQYF.

This clonotype appeared many times. The chain joins TRBV11-2 to TRBJ1-1, with D tentatively TRBD1 (5 bases). V lost 6 bases, J lost 0 bases, and 14 bases lay in between. Germline V lookup: CDR1 SGHAT, CDR2 FQNNGV. The CDR3 totals 15 residues. The CDR3 here is CASSIGANLNTEAFF. The CDR3 coding sequence is TGTGCCAGCAGTATTGGGGCCAACTTGAACACTGAAGCTTTCTTT.

The V call is TRBV27, the J call TRBJ1-4, with TRBD1 as a possible D gene (6 bases). Trimming shortened V by 9 bases and J by 6 bases, and 14 bases separated the two germline ends. Germline loops: CDR1 MNHEY, CDR2 SMNVEV (reference sequence). The CDR3 has 13 amino acids. The CDR3 DNA is TGTGCCAGTTCAGGGGTTATCGATGAAAAACTGTTTTTT. Protein: CASSGVIDEKLFF.

The chain couples TRBV12-5 to TRBJ2-3; D uncertain. CDR1 and CDR2 from the germline V gene are LGHNT and FRNRAP. This CDR3 has 9 amino acids. The DNA of the CDR3 is TGTGAGCTGACAAATACGCAGTATTTT. This codes for CELTNTQYF.

The chain carries TRBV6-1 and TRBJ1-1; the D is unclear. The CDR3 is 13 residues long. V was clipped by 5 bases and J by 0 bases, with 7 bases between them. Germline values: CDR1 MNHNS, CDR2 SASEGT. The CDR3 sequence: CASSFQVNTEAFF. CDR3 coding DNA: TGTGCCAGCAGTTTCCAAGTGAACACTGAAGCTTTCTTT.

The J gene is TRBJ2-7, the V gene TRBV5-1; 10 bases are a match to TRBD2. J lost 4 bases, V lost 0 bases, and 4 bases had no gene match. This CDR3 contains 15 residues. The V gene's germline CDR1 is SGHRS and CDR2 YFSETQ. CDR3 coding DNA: TGCGCCAGCAGCTTGGACGGGACTAGCGTGTACGAGCAGTACTTC. This gives the protein CASSLDGTSVYEQYF.

This clonotype appeared a few times. This chain joins TRBV5-1 and TRBJ2-7, with 7 bases fitting TRBD2. This CDR3 has 17 amino acids. Germline values: CDR1 SGHRS, CDR2 YFSETQ. V gave up 3 bases and J gave up 0 bases; unmatched junction bases: 12. The CDR3 region is CASSYTMVGGYSYEQYF. CDR3 DNA: TGCGCCAGCAGCTACACTATGGTGGGAGGGTACTCCTACGAGCAGTACTTC.

This clonotype has a count of ten or more. This sequence joins TRBV2 and TRBJ1-4; unclear D gene. Germline CDR1 reads SNHLY; CDR2 reads FYNNEI. CDR3 length: 11 residues. The germline V and J ends were trimmed by 8 bases and 8 bases, with 9 bases remaining between them. The CDR3 region has the DNA TGTGCCAGCTCGGTGAACGAAAAACTGTTTTTT. Translation gives CASSVNEKLFF.